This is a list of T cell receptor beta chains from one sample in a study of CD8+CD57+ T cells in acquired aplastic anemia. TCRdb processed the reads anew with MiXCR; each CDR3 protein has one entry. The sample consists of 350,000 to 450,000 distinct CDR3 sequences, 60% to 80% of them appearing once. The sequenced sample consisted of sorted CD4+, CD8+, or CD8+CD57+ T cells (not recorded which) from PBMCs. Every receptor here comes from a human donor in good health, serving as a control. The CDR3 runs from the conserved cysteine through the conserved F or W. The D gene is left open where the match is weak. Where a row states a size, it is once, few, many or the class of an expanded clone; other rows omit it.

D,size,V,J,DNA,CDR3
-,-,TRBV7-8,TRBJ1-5,TGTGCCAGCAGCTTAGGGCTAGAGAGACCAGCGCAGTACCAGCATTTT,CASSLGLERPAQYQHF
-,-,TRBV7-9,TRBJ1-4,TGTGCCAGCACACAAGGTAGAGAAACACTGTATTTT,CASTQGRETLYF
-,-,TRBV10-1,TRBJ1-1,TGCGCCAGCAGGATGGACCCGGGGACTGAAGCTTTCTTT,CASRMDPGTEAFF
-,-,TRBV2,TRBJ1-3,TGTGCCAGCACCCCCCAAGGGACACGGTATGGATACACCATCTGTTTT,CASTPQGTRYGYTICF
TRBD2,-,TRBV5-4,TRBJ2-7,TGTGCCAGCAGCCGGGACTACTTCGAGTACTTC,CASSRDYFEYF
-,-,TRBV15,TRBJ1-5,TGTGCCACCAGTAGTGGCGGTTCTGGCAATCAGCCCCAGCATTTT,CATSSGGSGNQPQHF
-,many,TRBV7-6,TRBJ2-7,TGTGCCAGCAGCAGTACCTACGAGCAGTACTTC,CASSSTYEQYF
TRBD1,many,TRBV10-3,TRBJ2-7,TGTGCCATCAGTGAGTCGAAGGACAGGGACTCCTACGAGCAGTACTTC,CAISESKDRDSYEQYF
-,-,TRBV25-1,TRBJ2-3,TGTGCCAGCAGTGAGTCCGGGGATAAGCCCCAGTATTTT,CASSESGDKPQYF
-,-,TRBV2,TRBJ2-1,TGTGCCAGCATGGGGGACGGGCAGTTCTTC,CASMGDGQFF
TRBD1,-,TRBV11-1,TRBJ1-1,TGTGCCTGCAGCTTAGGGCAGGGGGCACGATGGCCCGGCACTGAAGCTTTCTTT,CACSLGQGARWPGTEAFF
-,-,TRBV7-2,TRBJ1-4,TGTGCCAGCAGCTTAGCTTGCTCCGGGACAACTAGACTCTTT,CASSLACSGTTRLF
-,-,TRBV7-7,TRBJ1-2,-,CASSYERDRVLRAF
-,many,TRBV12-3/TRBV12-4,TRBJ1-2,TGTGCCAGCAGTCCTATATATGGCTACACCTTC,CASSPIYGYTF
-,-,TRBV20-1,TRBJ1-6,TGCAGCGTTCTTCGGCGGGAAGGGTCCAATAATTCACCCCTCCACTTT,CSVLRREGSNNSPLHF
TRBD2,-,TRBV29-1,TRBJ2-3,TGCAGCGCCATCGGGACTAGCGGAGATACGCAGTATTTT,CSAIGTSGDTQYF
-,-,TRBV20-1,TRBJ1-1,TGCAGTGCTGACCTGGGTGGCTACACCTCTGAAGCTTTCTTT,CSADLGGYTSEAFF
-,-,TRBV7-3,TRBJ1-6,TGTGCCAGCGGCCGCGACCACCCCTATTATTCCCCCCTCCACTTT,CASGRDHPYYSPLHF
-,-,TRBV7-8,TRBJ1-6,TGTGCCAGCAAACAGGGCACCCTTGATAATTCACCCCTCCACTTT,CASKQGTLDNSPLHF
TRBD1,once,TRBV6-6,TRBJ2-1,TGTGCCAGCAGTTACCTCCGGGACAGCCACTACAATGAGCAGTTCTTC,CASSYLRDSHYNEQFF
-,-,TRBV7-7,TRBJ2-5,TGTGCTAGCAGCTTACAATGGAACAGTGCAGAGACCCAGTACTTC,CASSLQWNSAETQYF
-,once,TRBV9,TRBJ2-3,TGTGCCAGCAGCGGTACAAAACCGGGGGCAGGAGATACGCAGTATTTT,CASSGTKPGAGDTQYF
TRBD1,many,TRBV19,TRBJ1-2,TGTGCCAGTAGTCCGGACAGGGCTAATGGCTACACCTTC,CASSPDRANGYTF
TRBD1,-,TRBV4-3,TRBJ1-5,TGCAGCAGTAGCGGGGACAGGGTGGGGCAGCCCCAGCATTTT,CSSSGDRVGQPQHF
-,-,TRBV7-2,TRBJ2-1,TGTGCCAGCAGCTTAGTTGGGGGCCTGACAGAGGTTGAGCAGTTCTTC,CASSLVGGLTEVEQFF
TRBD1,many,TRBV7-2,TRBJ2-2,TGTGCCAGCAGCTTAATGTACGGGACAGGGGGGCGCACCGGGGAGCTGTTTTTT,CASSLMYGTGGRTGELFF
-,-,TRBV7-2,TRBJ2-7,TGTGCCAGCAGTTCTAGGGGGGGCTCTACCGACCAGTACTTC,CASSSRGGSTDQYF
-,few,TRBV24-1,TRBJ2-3,TGTGCCACCAGTGACCCGGACAGATTAAGCACAGATACGCAGTATTTT,CATSDPDRLSTDTQYF
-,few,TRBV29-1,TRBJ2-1,TGCAGCGTGCCCCTAGCTTCCTACAATGAGCAGTTCTTC,CSVPLASYNEQFF
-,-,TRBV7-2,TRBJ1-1,TGTGCCAGCAGCCTACGCCGGAGCGCTCAGGCTTTCTGG,CASSLRRSAQAFW
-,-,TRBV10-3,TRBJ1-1,TGTCACATCAGTAATTTCGGGAACACTGAAGCTTTCTTT,CHISNFGNTEAFF
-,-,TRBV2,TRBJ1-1,TGTGCCAGCGGCGGAACGCGGGTGAACACTGAAGCTTTCTTT,CASGGTRVNTEAFF
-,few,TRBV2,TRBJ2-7,TGTGCCAGCAGTGAACAGGGAACGAGTCGCGAGCAGTACTTC,CASSEQGTSREQYF
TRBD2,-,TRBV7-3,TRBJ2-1,TGTGCCAGCAGATCGACTAGCGGGGCCAATGCGGAGTTCTTC,CASRSTSGANAEFF
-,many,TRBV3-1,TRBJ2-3,TGTGCCAGCAGCCAAGATGTTTGGCGGGGATACACAGATACGCAGTATTTT,CASSQDVWRGYTDTQYF
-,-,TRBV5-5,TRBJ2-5,TGCGCCAGCAGCCAAGGGGGGGGGTTCTTCGGGACCCAGTACTTC,CASSQGGGFFGTQYF
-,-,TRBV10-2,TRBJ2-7,TGCGCCAGCAGTGTTTGGGACGGACCCTACGAGCAGTACTTC,CASSVWDGPYEQYF
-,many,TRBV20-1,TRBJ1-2,TGCAGTGCAGGAGACTCCGGGACGGGGAACTATGGCTACACCTTC,CSAGDSGTGNYGYTF
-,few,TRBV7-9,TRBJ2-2,TGTGCCAGCAGCTCAGGGGAGCTGTTTTTT,CASSSGELFF
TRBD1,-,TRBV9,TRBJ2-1,TGTGCCAGCAGAGCCGGGACAGTCGGTGAGCAGTTCTTC,CASRAGTVGEQFF
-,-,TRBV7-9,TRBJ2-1,-,CASGAGVHYFGPGQFF
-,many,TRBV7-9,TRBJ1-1,TGTGCCAGCAGCTTAGGGGGACTCCGGCCGACTGAAGCTTTCTTT,CASSLGGLRPTEAFF
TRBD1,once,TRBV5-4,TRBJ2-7,TGTGCCAGCAGCTCGGACAGGGGGGGGCCCTACGAGCAGTACTTC,CASSSDRGGPYEQYF
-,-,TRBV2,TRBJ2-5,-,CASSEALSGQGYTFESF
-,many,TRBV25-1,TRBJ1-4,TGTGCCAGCAGTGACTTTGCGGGGTCAGAAAAACTGTTTTTT,CASSDFAGSEKLFF
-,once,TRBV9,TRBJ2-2,TGTGCCAGCAGCTTTAGTGCCAGCGGGCTTACCGGGGAGCTGTTTTTT,CASSFSASGLTGELFF
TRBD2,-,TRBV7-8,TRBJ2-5,TGTGCCAGCAGCGGGACTAGCGGGGTAGTTGATACGCAGTTC,CASSGTSGVVDTQF
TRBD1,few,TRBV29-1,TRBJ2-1,TGCAGCGTGGCAACCGGGACAGGGGCGAACAATGAGCAGTTCTTC,CSVATGTGANNEQFF
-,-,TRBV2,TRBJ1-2,TGTGCCAGCAGTGAAGGGACATATGGCTACACCTTC,CASSEGTYGYTF
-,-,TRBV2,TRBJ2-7,TGTGCCAGCAGTCCCAGCCTGAACACCGAGGAGCTGTACTTT,CASSPSLNTEELYF
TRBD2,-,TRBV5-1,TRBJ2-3,TGCGCCAGCAGCCCGGGACTAGGGGCGGCAGATACGCAGTATTTT,CASSPGLGAADTQYF
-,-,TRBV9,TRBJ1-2,TGTGCCAGCAGCAAACGGGACGGATGTGGGGCCAACTACACCTTC,CASSKRDGCGANYTF
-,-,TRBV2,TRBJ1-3,TGTGCCAGCAGTGGGCTGTGCTCTGGAAACACCATATATTTT,CASSGLCSGNTIYF
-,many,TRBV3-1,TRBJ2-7,TGTGCCAGCAGCCAAGGGGGCTACGAGCAGTACTTC,CASSQGGYEQYF
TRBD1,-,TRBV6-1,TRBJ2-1,TGTGCCAGCAGTCGGACAGGGGTGGACTACAATGAGCAGTTCTTC,CASSRTGVDYNEQFF
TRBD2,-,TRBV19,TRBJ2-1,TGTGCCAGTAGCACAGCGGGAGGCTGGATAAACAATGAGCAGTTCTTC,CASSTAGGWINNEQFF
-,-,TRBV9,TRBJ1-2,TGTGCCAGCAGCGTGGGTCGGTCGGATGGCTACACCTTC,CASSVGRSDGYTF